The 3 T cell receptor beta chains below all came from one sample that was sequenced in a study of blood T cell repertoires in COVID-19. TCRdb keeps only in-frame clones here, not all; method: immunoSEQ multiplex PCR. The sample lists some 100,000 clones, 88% occurring once. The sequenced sample consisted of peripheral blood. These receptors came from a woman older than 75 with active COVID-19.

The V call is TRBV9, the J call TRBJ2-3; 10 bases fit TRBD1. V gave up 3 bases and J gave up 5 bases; unmatched junction bases: 9. In germline, CDR1 is SGDLS, CDR2 YYNGEE. This CDR3 is built from 16 residues. As DNA, the CDR3 is TGTGCCAGCAGCGCCTTGGGACAGGGGAGGGGAGATACGCAGTATTTT. This sequence encodes CASSALGQGRGDTQYF.

This chain links TRBV20-1 with TRBJ2-3, with 7 bases lining up with TRBD2. Germline-derived CDR1 and CDR2 are DFQATT and SNEGSKA (reference sequence). The CDR3 loop spans 15 amino acids. After removal of 3 bases from V and 4 bases from J, the junction contained 10 bases not matched to a gene. The CDR3 DNA is TGCAGTGCTAGTGTCGGGAGCGGGACCCCAGATACGCAGTATTTT. Translated, it gives CSASVGSGTPDTQYF.

The chain is built from TRBV4-2 and TRBJ2-1, with D possibly matching TRBD2 (6 bases). V shed 4 bases and J shed 0 bases, with 28 bases lying between them. The germline V gene encodes CDR1 LGHNA and CDR2 YNFKEQ. The CDR3 is 21 amino acids. Here the CDR3 DNA reads TGTGCCAGCAGCCCGAGTACGGGACTCCGATGGAGGAACCACTCCTACAATGAGCAGTTCTTC. This codes for CASSPSTGLRWRNHSYNEQFF.